This T cell receptor (beta chain) was sequenced in a study of cytomegalovirus exposure and HLA in healthy donors (dated by TCRdb to 2016 to 2017). Background on the whole study: According to a later analysis, one platform produced both the roughly 130 validation repertoires and the 670 or so repertoires of the first cohort. The study was designed to test whether signatures of past pathogen exposure could be identified by cataloging public T cell receptors. A separate validation cohort of 100 to 150 different subjects was used in addition to the roughly 700-subject first cohort. To predict cytomegalovirus infection status, the study brought together high-throughput TCR immunosequencing, statistical association of individual TCRs with disease status, and machine learning.

A note on this clone: The clone's antigen remains unknown. It has no much larger one-base neighbor in the sample; base qualities were not kept.

For CDR1 and CDR2, the germline V gene lists SGHVS and FQNEAQ. The CDR3 holds 16 amino acids from the cysteine to the phenylalanine. Only CDR3 DNA remains: 48 bases, in frame from the first base. V and J are trimmed by 3 bases and 5 bases, and the gene matches miss 9 bases of the junction. The donors were included in the validation cohort of 120 subjects, a group kept apart from the approximately 670-subject first cohort. Receptor amplification or capture employed the immunoSEQ multiplex PCR assay. Per the source publication's procedure: A statistical classification framework was built to diagnose cytomegalovirus status from the catalog of TCR beta chain sequences. Imported from immuneACCESS, the table was reduced by TCRdb to in-frame sequences with V and J called. These copies leave out some clones; in studies compared against another copy, an unresolved V gene accounts for under half, and the cause of the remainder is not known. V, J and clone size were drawn from that table, and D and trimming were deduced from the DNA. A total of around 250,000 clones appear in this sample, roughly 90% of them only once. The leading ten clones occupy 0.37% of the sample.

General conclusions and limits of the study: Most TCR sequences were observed very rarely across donors, whereas some public TCRs were present in many individuals. Cytomegalovirus status was reported to be diagnosed by the classifier with high specificity and sensitivity in both the original and validation cohorts. The study gave a list of under 200 TCR beta chains associated with cytomegalovirus. According to the authors, the approach could potentially be generalized to other disease states and immunological phenotypes. Three of the identified cytomegalovirus-associated TCR beta chains were confirmed in vitro to be specific for cytomegalovirus antigens. The validation cohort had no HLA typing available for a later analysis, so co-occurrence within that cohort was assessed over all 120 or so repertoires. In a later analysis, TCRs clustered in the first cohort were found to also tend to co-occur in the roughly 130 validation repertoires, with around 94% of cluster scores above 0.

This sequence originates from a woman aged 18 to 35 in good health and CMV-seronegative. Source material: PBMCs. Recombination linked TRBV7-8 to TRBJ2-5; 10 nucleotides in the junction match TRBD1. The sequence in DNA is TGTGCCAGCAGCTTGACCCCGGGACAGGGGATGGAGACCCAGTACTTC. Translated, this is CASSLTPGQGMETQYF. Reference TRBV7-8 and TRBJ2-5 genes cover what lies past the CDR3, so the full variable domain is GAGVSQSPRYKVAKRGQDVALRCDPISGHVSLFWYQQALGQGPEFLTYFQNEAQLDKSGLPSDRFFAERPEGSVSTLKIQRTQQEDSAVYLCASSLTPGQGMETQYFGPGTRLLVL.